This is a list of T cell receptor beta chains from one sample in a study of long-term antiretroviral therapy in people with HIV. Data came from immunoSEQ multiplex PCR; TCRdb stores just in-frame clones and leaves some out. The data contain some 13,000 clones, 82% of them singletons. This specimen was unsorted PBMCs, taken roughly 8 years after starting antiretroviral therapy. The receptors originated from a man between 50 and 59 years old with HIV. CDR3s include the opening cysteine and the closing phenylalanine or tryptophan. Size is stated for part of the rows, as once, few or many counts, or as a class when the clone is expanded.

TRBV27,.,CASGGGGAPDTQYF
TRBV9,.,CASSVHSGGGNEQFF
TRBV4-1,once,CASSQGGQGYNEQFF
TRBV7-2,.,CASSYSGETQYF
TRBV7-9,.,CASSLSSGALNEQFF
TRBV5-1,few,CASSSDSLFSYEQYF
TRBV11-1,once,CASSLGEGTEAFF
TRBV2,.,CASSEAGQGEETQYF
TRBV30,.,CAWSVGSGGPTDTQYF
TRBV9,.,CASNGGNTGELFF
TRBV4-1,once,CASSQGDGSNTDTQYF
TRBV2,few,CASRDNTEAFF
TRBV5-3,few,CARRQGPNYGYTF
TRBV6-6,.,CASTNGVPGDGYTF
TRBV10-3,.,CAIRSYTEAFF
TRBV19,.,CASSIDTGTIDEQYF
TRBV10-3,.,CAISEGSLYGYTF
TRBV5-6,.,CASGGQVGSYEQYF
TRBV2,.,CASSEGLAGGAGRLDTQYF
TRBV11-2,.,CASSLGTGGFGYTF
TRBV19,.,CASSIAGTGLDGYTF
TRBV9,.,CASSVGEVRNYNEQFF
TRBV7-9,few,CASSLVLEGNEQFF
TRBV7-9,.,CASSFDSKSEAFF